The 22 T cell receptor beta chains below come from one sample, sequenced in a study of technical replicates of blood from four donors. TCRdb's table, derived via immunoSEQ multiplex PCR, lists solely in-frame clones and lacks some. The repertoire holds more than 65,000 clones, with under 96% as singletons. Sequencing used T cells isolated from PBMCs. The receptors here all came from a human donor in good health.

The sample holds one count of this clone. This chain's CDR3 is CASSRDRYSNQPQHF. The CDR3 nucleotides are TGTGCCAGCAGTCGAGACAGATATAGCAATCAGCCCCAGCATTTT. The gene calls are TRBV6-5 and TRBJ1-5, with D maybe TRBD1 (5 bases). Germline loops: CDR1 MNHEY, CDR2 SVGAGI. V lost 5 bases, J lost 0 bases, and 11 bases lay in between. CDR3 length equals 15 residues.

The V gene is TRBV19, the J gene TRBJ2-7, with 10 bases fitting TRBD1. V was pared by 5 bases and J by 2 bases, with 3 bases of the junction left unmatched. CDR1 is LNHDA and CDR2 is SQIVND in the germline V gene (reference sequence). This CDR3 region has 14 residues. CDR3 residues: CASSSGQGAYEQYF. DNA of the CDR3: TGTGCCAGTAGTTCAGGACAGGGGGCCTACGAGCAGTACTTC.

J is TRBJ2-7 and V is TRBV27, with TRBD2 matching over 8 bases. CDR3 length equals 16 residues. Germline CDR1 MNHEY, CDR2 SMNVEV (reference sequence). J lost 3 bases, V lost 0 bases, and 7 bases had no gene match. DNA for the CDR3: TGTGCCAGCAGTTTATCGATAGGGACTAGGTACTACGAGCAGTACTTC. Its protein product is CASSLSIGTRYYEQYF.

The rearrangement uses TRBV7-8 and TRBJ1-1, with 9 bases identical to TRBD1. The germline gives CDR1 SGHVS, CDR2 FQNEAQ. CDR3 length: 13 amino acids. V shed 5 bases and J 5 bases; nucleotides not matched to a gene: 3. The CDR3 is CASSRDRATEAFF. The CDR3 DNA sequence: TGTGCCAGCAGCAGGGACAGGGCGACTGAAGCTTTCTTT.

This clone showed up just once. This chain connects TRBV2 to TRBJ2-3; the match to TRBD2 covers 9 bases. Per the germline V gene, CDR1 is SNHLY and CDR2 is FYNNEI. The J segment lost 2 bases and the V segment lost 4 bases, leaving 4 bases of the junction unmatched. The CDR3 has 15 residues. The CDR3 nucleotides read TGTGCCAGCAGTGCTCTAGCGGGGACCACAGATACGCAGTATTTT. Encoded protein: CASSALAGTTDTQYF. Combining the CDR3 with reference TRBV2 and TRBJ2-3 gives the whole variable domain EPEVTQTPSHQVTQMGQEVILRCVPISNHLYFYWYRQILGQKVEFLVSFYNNEISEKSEIFDDQFSVERPDGSNFTLKIRSTKLEDSAMYFCASSALAGTTDTQYFGPGTRLTVL.

V and J are TRBV4-1 and TRBJ2-1, with 7 bases identical to TRBD2. From germline, CDR1 is MGHRA and CDR2 YSYEKL. V lost 0 bases, J lost 0 bases, and 11 bases stayed unmatched. The CDR3 sequence is 19 residues long. The CDR3 DNA is TGCGCCAGCAGCCAAGAAGGAGCGGGACTCCACGGCTCCTACAATGAGCAGTTCTTC. Amino acids: CASSQEGAGLHGSYNEQFF.

The count of this clone is one. The CDR3 bases are TGTGCCACCAGCAATCCCAGGCTTGGGAACACTGAAGCTTTCTTT. This translates into CATSNPRLGNTEAFF. The V call is TRBV15, the J call TRBJ1-1; no reliable D call. Deletions cut 4 bases from V and 1 base from J, with 13 bases between. CDR1 is LNHNV, CDR2 YYDKDF, per germline (reference sequence). This CDR3 is built from 15 residues.

V usage is TRBV5-1 and J usage is TRBJ2-3; TRBD2 agrees at 10 bases. The CDR3 has 19 residues. The germline V gene encodes CDR1 SGHRS and CDR2 YFSETQ. After removal of 2 bases from V and 4 bases from J, the junction contained 16 bases not matched to a gene. This CDR3 reads CASSFLRAGGPGDPDTQYF. For the CDR3, the DNA is TGCGCCAGCAGCTTTCTAAGAGCGGGAGGGCCGGGTGATCCAGATACGCAGTATTTT.

This clone was detected once. The CDR3 loop reads CASSLAGSNEQFF. The CDR3 nucleotides are TGTGCCAGCAGCTTAGCGGGGAGTAATGAGCAGTTCTTC. The chain links TRBV7-2 to TRBJ2-1; possibly TRBD2 for D (5 bases). Germline V gives CDR1 SGHTA, CDR2 FQGNSA. V lost 0 bases, J lost 7 bases, and 7 bases lay in between. CDR3 length: 13 residues.

This chain uses TRBV27 with TRBJ1-5; weak D call: TRBD1 (5 bases). The CDR3 covers 16 residues. Trimming stripped 5 bases from V and 2 bases from J, with 16 bases between. CDR1 is MNHEY and CDR2 is SMNVEV in the germline V gene (reference sequence). The CDR3 spells CASSARPGGGNQPQHF. The CDR3 nucleotides read TGTGCCAGCAGTGCCCGACCCGGGGGAGGCAATCAGCCCCAGCATTTT.

CDR3 coding DNA: TGTGCCAGCAGCGTAGTTGGGACAGGGCCGACCCAAGAGACCCAGTACTTC. It specifies CASSVVGTGPTQETQYF. This chain joins TRBV9 and TRBJ2-5; 9 bases map to TRBD1. CDR1 is SGDLS, CDR2 YYNGEE, per germline. With V trimmed by 0 bases and J by 1 base, 7 bases remained unmatched. There are 17 residues in the CDR3.

The V and J genes are TRBV6-6 and TRBJ2-1; TRBD1 agrees at 8 bases. The CDR3 runs 13 residues. The germline V gene encodes CDR1 MNHNY and CDR2 SVGAGI (reference sequence). With 7 bases clipped from V and 3 bases from J, the junction kept 2 bases outside the gene matches. Written as DNA, the CDR3 is TGTGCCAGCACCGGACAGGGCTACAATGAGCAGTTCTTC. It is translated as CASTGQGYNEQFF.

V usage is TRBV19 and J usage is TRBJ2-1, with D possibly matching TRBD1 (6 bases). The germline V and J ends were trimmed by 9 bases and 7 bases, with 22 bases remaining between them. This CDR3 spans 15 amino acids. Germline V CDR1 and CDR2: LNHDA, SQIVND (reference sequence). This chain's CDR3 is CARHKTGSGLNEQFF. CDR3 DNA sequence: TGTGCCAGGCATAAGACAGGTTCGGGCTTGAATGAGCAGTTCTTC. Filled out from reference TRBV19 and TRBJ2-1, the complete variable domain reads DGGITQSPKYLFRKEGQNVTLSCEQNLNHDAMYWYRQDPGQGLRLIYYSQIVNDFQKGDIAEGYSVSREKKESFPLTVTSAQKNPTAFYLCARHKTGSGLNEQFFGPGTRLTVL.

The chain combines TRBV19 with TRBJ2-7; no clear D gene. Looked up from germline, CDR1 is LNHDA and CDR2 is SQIVND (reference sequence). Trimming left V 3 bases short and J 3 bases short, with 9 bases between. The length of the CDR3 is 13 residues. Written as DNA, the CDR3 is TGTGCCAGTAGTATCAGACCAGGCTACGAGCAGTACTTC. The encoded protein is CASSIRPGYEQYF.

The chain combines TRBV11-3 with TRBJ1-1; tentatively, D is TRBD1 (5 bases). Germline values: CDR1 SGHNT, CDR2 YENEEA. The CDR3 length is 13 residues. V was cut by 5 bases and J by 1 base, with 8 bases left in between. The CDR3 here is CASSPTGNTEAFF. CDR3 DNA: TGTGCCAGCAGCCCAACAGGGAACACTGAAGCTTTCTTT.

The rearrangement joins TRBV11-3 to TRBJ2-4, with D maybe TRBD2 (6 bases). V was shortened by 5 bases and J by 0 bases, with 8 bases between the two germline ends. From germline, CDR1 is SGHNT and CDR2 YENEEA. CDR3 size: 14 residues. The CDR3 DNA reads as TGTGCCAGCAGCAAGCGGGTAGCCAAAAACATTCAGTACTTC. Protein product: CASSKRVAKNIQYF.

This chain uses TRBV29-1 with TRBJ2-5, with D perhaps TRBD2 (7 bases). Germline CDR1 SQVTM, CDR2 ANQGSEA. This CDR3 contains 15 residues. Trimming stripped 1 base from V and 7 bases from J, with 19 bases between. The CDR3 here is CSVEGGGLSTGTQYF. CDR3 coding DNA: TGCAGCGTTGAAGGGGGGGGCTTATCGACGGGGACCCAGTACTTC.

The chain couples TRBV27 to TRBJ2-5; the D gene is possibly TRBD2 (5 bases). With 6 bases removed from V and 0 bases from J, the gap between germline ends came to 11 bases. This CDR3 is built from 14 residues. CDR1 is MNHEY, CDR2 SMNVEV, per germline (reference sequence). CDR3 DNA: TGTGCCAGCAGAGTTCCGGGAAACCAAGAGACCCAGTACTTC. It yields the protein CASRVPGNQETQYF.

The V call is TRBV7-2, the J call TRBJ2-7; 8 nucleotides line up with TRBD1. The trim removed 5 bases at V and 4 bases at J, leaving 10 bases unmatched. In germline, CDR1 is SGHTA, CDR2 FQGNSA. This CDR3 contains 15 residues. The CDR3 region has the DNA TGTGCCAGCAGCGGATCCGGGACAGGAACTTACGAGCAGTACTTC. Translation: CASSGSGTGTYEQYF.

The chain carries TRBV10-3 and TRBJ1-4; D gene uncertain. The CDR3 consists of 15 residues. Germline V gene sequence: CDR1 ENHRY, CDR2 SYGVKD. The V and J ends lost 0 bases and 8 bases respectively, with 13 bases between them. The CDR3 here is CAISESGEVREKLFF. CDR3 in DNA: TGTGCCATCAGTGAGTCCGGCGAGGTCCGGGAAAAACTGTTTTTT.

This sequence joins TRBV5-1 and TRBJ2-3; TRBD2 aligns across 7 bases. From germline, CDR1 is SGHRS and CDR2 YFSETQ. CDR3 length: 15 residues. Unmatched junction bases numbered 8, after V lost 4 bases and J lost 3 bases. CDR3 residues: CASSHWGGSTDTQYF. The CDR3, as DNA: TGCGCCAGCAGCCATTGGGGCGGGAGTACAGATACGCAGTATTTT.

The chain combines TRBV28 with TRBJ1-5, with a possible D match to TRBD1 (5 bases). Germline V CDR1 and CDR2: MDHEN, SYDVKM. V shed 8 bases and J shed 0 bases, with 11 bases lying between them. The CDR3 consists of 14 residues. The CDR3 bases are TGTGCCAGCGGCGGGGCTGGTAGCAATCAGCCCCAGCATTTT. This sequence encodes CASGGAGSNQPQHF.